This passage covers 4 T cell receptor beta chains from one sample sequenced in a study of T cell clonality in common variable immunodeficiency. Assay: immunoSEQ multiplex PCR; the TCRdb copy retains only in-frame clones and omits some. The table lists some 60,000 clones, with no singletons. Material for sequencing was peripheral blood mononuclear cells. The receptors here all came from a person aged 18-70 years in good health.

This clone occurred many times. The read gets to within 3 residues of the CDR3 end, and the germline J gene fills in the rest. The chain couples TRBV30 to TRBJ2-6; 7 positions agree with TRBD2. V dropped 3 bases and J dropped 0; count of bases not matched to a gene: 20. Germline CDR1 and CDR2: GTSNPN and SVGIG (reference sequence). The CDR3 has 21 residues. The DNA read from the CDR3 is TGTGCCTGGAGGGCCCGCACGTGGGACTACCTTGGGCTCTCTGGGGCCAACGTC. It is translated as CAWRARTWDYLGLSGANV. In full, the CDR3 reads CAWRARTWDYLGLSGANVLTF.

Ten or more counts support this clone. Read coverage stops 3 residues before the CDR3 terminus; the germline J gene supplies the remainder. The V call is TRBV20-1, the J call TRBJ2-2; no firm D call. This CDR3 is 13 amino acids long. V lost 4 bases, J lost 4 bases, and 10 bases lay in between. Germline V CDR1 and CDR2: DFQATT, SNEGSKA (reference sequence). CDR3 loop: CSAILGGTGELFF. CDR3 DNA, as far as it was read: TGCAGTGCTATACTCGGTGGCACCGGGGAG.

This clone has a count of ten or more. From the germline J gene comes the end of the CDR3, since the read stops 3 residues before it. The J gene is TRBJ2-7, the V gene TRBV28; TRBD1 aligns across 9 bases. The V gene end was trimmed by 4 bases and the J gene end by 3 bases; junction bases not matched to a gene: 4. This CDR3 contains 14 residues. CDR1 and CDR2 (germline): MDHEN, SYDVKM. The DNA read from the CDR3 is TGTGCCAGCAGTTGGGACAGGGTCAACTACGAG. Its translation: CASSWDRVNYE. The full CDR3 protein reads CASSWDRVNYEQYF.

This clone occurred many times. The read terminates 3 residues ahead of where the CDR3 ends, so the germline J gene completes it. The J gene is TRBJ1-5, the V gene TRBV11-2, with 7 bases lining up with TRBD1. This CDR3 has 15 residues. J was trimmed by 0 bases and V by 5 bases; bases with no gene match: 4. Per germline, CDR1 SGHAT and CDR2 FQNNGV. The DNA read from the CDR3 is TGTGCCAGCAGCCCCGGGACAGATAGCAATCAGCCC. This translates into CASSPGTDSNQP. The entire CDR3 protein reads CASSPGTDSNQPQHF.